The rows below give T cell receptor beta chains drawn from one sample of a study of neoadjuvant nivolumab and ipilimumab in lung cancer. This table comes from immunoSEQ multiplex PCR, and its TCRdb copy is limited to in-frame clones, with some not included. The sample yields 7,700 or so clones, approximately 88% seen once. Sample: tumor tissue, taken after neoadjuvant nivolumab, alone or with ipilimumab, at or shortly before surgery. The receptor source for this set is an adult with non-small cell lung cancer. Some clones in this sample may be carry-over from other donors' samples. The CDR3 runs from the conserved cysteine through the conserved F or W. The order of the fields is clone size, J gene, V gene, D gene, CDR3 DNA, CDR3 protein. A D gene is named only where the DNA matches it firmly. Where a row states a size, it is once, few, many or the class of an expanded clone; other rows omit it.

size: .
J: TRBJ1-1
V: TRBV11-1
D: .
DNA: TGTGCCAGCAGCTTACGGGGGAGGTGGACTGAAGCTTTCTTT
CDR3: CASSLRGRWTEAFF

size: .
J: TRBJ2-5
V: TRBV7-2
D: TRBD1
DNA: TGTGCCAGCAGCTCCGGGACAGGGTGGGAGACCCAGTACTTC
CDR3: CASSSGTGWETQYF

size: .
J: TRBJ2-7
V: TRBV5-4
D: .
DNA: TGTGCCAGCAGCACATCTTTGAACTCCTACGAGCAGTACTTC
CDR3: CASSTSLNSYEQYF

size: once
J: TRBJ2-5
V: TRBV25-1
D: TRBD1
DNA: TGTGCCAGCAGTGACAACAGGGGGCGGGAGACCCAGTACTTC
CDR3: CASSDNRGRETQYF

size: .
J: TRBJ2-5
V: TRBV30
D: .
DNA: TGTGCCTGGAGTAGAAGGGAGACCCAGTACTTC
CDR3: CAWSRRETQYF

size: .
J: TRBJ1-5
V: TRBV6-5
D: .
DNA: TGTGCCAGCAGCGGACGGGGGGGCAGCAATCAGCCCCAGCATTTT
CDR3: CASSGRGGSNQPQHF

size: .
J: TRBJ1-4
V: TRBV5-4
D: TRBD1
DNA: TGTGCCAGCAGCTTTGACAGGGGTCAAACTAATGAAAAACTGTTTTTT
CDR3: CASSFDRGQTNEKLFF

size: .
J: TRBJ2-7
V: TRBV7-2
D: .
DNA: TGTGCCAGCAGCTTAGTTCGGGAGAACCTCTACGAGCAGTACTTC
CDR3: CASSLVRENLYEQYF

size: .
J: TRBJ2-3
V: TRBV9
D: .
DNA: TGTGCCAGCAGCGTAGGTGGCGGACACAGCACAGATACGCAGTATTTT
CDR3: CASSVGGGHSTDTQYF

size: .
J: TRBJ2-7
V: TRBV7-9
D: .
DNA: TGTGCCAGCAGCATTGGGGACGGGCCCTACGAGCAGTACTTC
CDR3: CASSIGDGPYEQYF

size: .
J: TRBJ2-7
V: TRBV4-1
D: .
DNA: TGCGCCAGCAGCCAAGCTGAGTTGGGCTACGAGCAGTACTTC
CDR3: CASSQAELGYEQYF

size: .
J: TRBJ2-7
V: TRBV19
D: .
DNA: TGTGCCAGTAGTCTCCGCCTTACCTACGAGCAGTACTTC
CDR3: CASSLRLTYEQYF

size: .
J: TRBJ2-1
V: TRBV6-1
D: .
DNA: TGTGCCAGCAGTGAAGTTGAGACTTCCAAGCAGTTCTTC
CDR3: CASSEVETSKQFF

size: .
J: TRBJ2-5
V: TRBV7-2
D: TRBD2
DNA: TGTGCCAGCAGCTTAGTGGGTAGCGGGGTCTCGACCCAGTACTTC
CDR3: CASSLVGSGVSTQYF

size: once
J: TRBJ2-7
V: TRBV6-1
D: TRBD1
DNA: TGTGCCAGCAGTGAAGCAATGGTGGAGGGACAGGGCGTCCGTAGGTACTTC
CDR3: CASSEAMVEGQGVRRYF

size: .
J: TRBJ1-1
V: TRBV28
D: .
DNA: TGTGCCATTTCTCTCGACGGACGAGGAGGAGCTTTCTTT
CDR3: CAISLDGRGGAFF

size: .
J: TRBJ2-7
V: TRBV18
D: .
DNA: TGTGCCAGCTCCCTTGACAGAGCCTACGAGCAGTACTTC
CDR3: CASSLDRAYEQYF

size: .
J: TRBJ2-7
V: TRBV11-2
D: TRBD2
DNA: TGTGCCAGCAGCTTTGGTACTAGCGGGATCTCGGCGTACGAGCAGTACTTC
CDR3: CASSFGTSGISAYEQYF

size: .
J: TRBJ2-3
V: TRBV5-1
D: TRBD1
DNA: TGCGCCAGCAGCCGACAGGGGGGATCAGATACGCAGTATTTT
CDR3: CASSRQGGSDTQYF

size: .
J: TRBJ2-3
V: TRBV5-1
D: TRBD2
DNA: TGCGCCAGCAGCCCTCTAGCGGGTGGGCAGTCAGATACGCAGTATTTT
CDR3: CASSPLAGGQSDTQYF

size: .
J: TRBJ1-2
V: TRBV7-9
D: .
DNA: TGTGCCAGCAGCTTAGGGGCACCCGGGGATGGCTACACCTTC
CDR3: CASSLGAPGDGYTF

size: .
J: TRBJ2-3
V: TRBV7-9
D: .
DNA: TGTGCCAGCAGCCCAACCCGAAGGGCGGGTAGCACAGATACGCAGTATTTT
CDR3: CASSPTRRAGSTDTQYF

size: .
J: TRBJ1-3
V: TRBV19
D: .
DNA: TGTGCCAGTAGTACAACCGTACGGGGAACTGGAAACACCATATATTTT
CDR3: CASSTTVRGTGNTIYF